This entry lists 20 T cell receptor beta chains sequenced from one sample in a study of CD8+CD57+ T cells in acquired aplastic anemia. Profiling that covered TCR beta VDJ and CDR3 relied on genomic DNA as its template. MiXCR, run by TCRdb on the reads, gives a single entry per CDR3 protein. The data contain tens of thousands of distinct CDR3 sequences, under 50% of them singletons. The specimen sequenced was sorted CD4+, CD8+, or CD8+CD57+ T cells (not recorded which) from PBMCs. The source of these receptors is a human donor in good health, serving as a control.

With regard to this clonotype: Being one base from a much bigger clone, this may be a read error. The chain couples TRBV7-2 to TRBJ2-1, with D perhaps matching TRBD2 (6 bases). Looked up from germline, CDR1 is SGHTA and CDR2 is FQGNSA. The CDR3 spans 13 residues. Trimming removed 2 bases at V and 14 bases at J, with 16 bases between. The CDR3 reads CASSLFGRGGEFF. CDR3 DNA: TGTGCCAGCAGCTTATTTGGACGGGGAGGCGAGTTCTTC.

This clonotype occurred many times. The J gene is TRBJ1-1, the V gene TRBV24-1; D call uncertain. This CDR3 has 12 amino acids. Trimming stripped 3 bases from V and 7 bases from J, with 8 bases between. The germline V gene encodes CDR1 KGHDR and CDR2 SFDVKD. DNA of the CDR3: TGTGCCACCAGTGATGCCGGGAATGAAGCTTTCTTT. This sequence encodes CATSDAGNEAFF.

This clonotype occurred many times. CDR3 sequence reads: CASSDGADQETQYF. The CDR3 nucleotides read TGCGCCAGCAGTGATGGGGCCGACCAAGAGACCCAGTACTTC. The chain employs TRBV10-2 and TRBJ2-5; the D gene is possibly TRBD1 (5 bases). V lost 3 bases to trimming and J lost 0 bases, with 8 bases between them. The CDR3 consists of 14 residues. From germline, CDR1 is WSHSY and CDR2 SAAADI.

In this sample, this clonotype turned up many times. The CDR3, as DNA: TGCGCCAGCAGTGAGTCATGGGGAAAGAACACTGAAGCTTTCTTT. It codes for CASSESWGKNTEAFF. The V call is TRBV10-2, the J call TRBJ1-1; D ambiguous. The CDR3 is 15 amino acids. Trimming cost V 0 bases and J 1 base, with 9 bases left between them. Per the germline V gene, CDR1 is WSHSY and CDR2 is SAAADI.

The chain uses TRBV25-1 and TRBJ2-6, with D maybe TRBD1 (6 bases). The germline V gene encodes CDR1 MGHDK and CDR2 SYGVNS. V lost 8 bases and J 4 bases, leaving 9 bases between the germline ends. This CDR3 is 13 amino acids long. CDR3 protein: CASHREGANVLTF. Written as DNA, the CDR3 is TGTGCCAGCCACAGGGAGGGGGCCAACGTCCTGACTTTC.

This clonotype has ten or more counts. The V and J genes are TRBV10-3 and TRBJ2-1; D is unresolved. The CDR3 spans 11 residues. Trimming removed 2 bases from V and 8 bases from J, with 4 bases in between. Looked up from germline, CDR1 is ENHRY and CDR2 is SYGVKD. CDR3 region: CAISEMDEQFF. In DNA, the CDR3 is TGTGCCATCAGTGAGATGGATGAGCAGTTCTTC.

J is TRBJ1-1 and V is TRBV20-1, with a tentative D call TRBD1 (5 bases). Germline assignment: CDR1 DFQATT and CDR2 SNEGSKA (reference sequence). The V and J ends lost 6 bases and 6 bases respectively, with 20 bases between them. The CDR3 has 14 amino acids. As DNA, the CDR3 is TGCAGTGCCCGAAGCGGCGGGGGAGGCCCTGAAGCTTTCTTT. Its translation: CSARSGGGGPEAFF.

In this sample, this clonotype turned up many times. The V and J genes are TRBV7-9 and TRBJ2-7; no clear D. CDR3 length: 13 amino acids. Trimming took off 1 base at V and 9 bases at J, with 13 bases between the two ends. CDR1 is SEHNR and CDR2 is FQNEAQ in the germline V gene (reference sequence). CDR3 DNA sequence: TGTGCCAGCAGCTTAGAGAGATCCGACGGGCAGTACTTC. Its translation: CASSLERSDGQYF.

Comments on this clonotype: One end of the junction does not line up with germline, which may come from a read error. The chain links TRBV15 to TRBJ2-4; D unresolved. This CDR3 contains 16 residues. CDR1 and CDR2 (germline): LNHNV, YYDKDF (reference sequence). The CDR3 DNA reads TGTGCCGCCAGCAGCCAGCCGGAGTCGTCCAAAAACACTCAGTACTTC. Encoded protein: CAASSQPESSKNTQYF.

For this clonotype: This clone may be a read error of a much larger clone one base away. The chain employs TRBV20-1 and TRBJ2-5; 7 bases are shared with TRBD2. V lost 3 bases, J lost 5 bases, and 12 bases stayed unmatched. The CDR3 loop spans 15 amino acids. Germline assignment: CDR1 DFQATT and CDR2 SNEGSKA (reference sequence). The DNA for the CDR3 is TGCAGTGCTAGGGACCGCGGGAGCGTTTTGGAGACCCAGTACTTC. Its protein is CSARDRGSVLETQYF.

The table lists this clonotype with a few counts. This chain links TRBV5-5 with TRBJ2-7; D uncertain. Germline CDR1 is SGHKS and CDR2 is YYEKEE (reference sequence). CDR3 length equals 14 residues. Trimming took 0 bases from V and 5 from J, leaving 12 bases between them. The CDR3, as DNA: TGTGCCAGCAGCTTGGACAACTCACCTCACGAGCAGTACTTC. Translating it yields CASSLDNSPHEQYF.

This clonotype was counted many times. The chain combines TRBV15 with TRBJ1-1; no definite D call. V lost 3 bases and J lost 4, with 15 bases in between. Germline V gives CDR1 LNHNV, CDR2 YYDKDF (reference sequence). This CDR3 contains 15 residues. The CDR3 sequence: CATSRNGGLGTEAFF. CDR3 in DNA: TGTGCCACCAGCAGGAACGGTGGGCTGGGCACTGAAGCTTTCTTT.

This clonotype was detected a few times. The chain joins TRBV6-1 to TRBJ1-5; possible D gene TRBD1, 5 bases. Germline CDR1 reads MNHNS; CDR2 reads SASEGT. This CDR3 has 14 amino acids. With 10 bases removed from V and 6 bases from J, the gap between germline ends came to 19 bases. CDR3 sequence: CATKPGLLTQPQHF. Written as DNA, the CDR3 is TGTGCCACTAAACCGGGACTTTTGACTCAGCCCCAGCATTTT.

This clonotype has a count of ten or more. The J gene is TRBJ2-2, the V gene TRBV13; D is ambiguous. The ends were cut back, 5 bases at V and 10 bases at J, with 8 bases in the middle. Germline assignment: CDR1 PRHDT and CDR2 FYEKMQ (reference sequence). This CDR3 region has 11 residues. In DNA, the CDR3 is TGTGCCAGCAGCGACGAGACGGAGCTGTTTTTT. This encodes CASSDETELFF. Filled out from reference TRBV13 and TRBJ2-2, the complete variable domain reads AAGVIQSPRHLIKEKRETATLKCYPIPRHDTVYWYQQGPGQDPQFLISFYEKMQSDKGSIPDRFSAQQFSDYHSELNMSSLELGDSALYFCASSDETELFFGEGSRLTVL.

V is TRBV19 and J is TRBJ1-2; tentative D call: TRBD1 (5 bases). The CDR3 is 13 amino acids. V was pared by 3 bases and J by 8 bases, with 13 bases between. Germline assignment: CDR1 LNHDA and CDR2 SQIVND (reference sequence). CDR3 sequence: CASSMRQLYGYTF. The CDR3, as DNA: TGTGCCAGTAGTATGAGACAGCTTTACGGCTACACCTTC.

Regarding this clonotype: Since a much larger clone is just one base distant, this may be a read error. The chain recombines TRBV2 with TRBJ2-5; 9 nucleotides line up with TRBD1. Germline V gene sequence: CDR1 SNHLY, CDR2 FYNNEI. The CDR3 spans 13 residues. Here the CDR3 reads CASSGQGKEIQYF. The DNA of the CDR3 is TGTGCCAGCAGCGGACAGGGGAAAGAGATCCAGTACTTC.

This clonotype was detected ten times or more. The chain is built from TRBV20-1 and TRBJ1-2; D gene unclear. The CDR3 length is 12 residues. The V end lost 3 bases, the J end lost 1 base, and 6 bases lay between the germline ends. The germline V gene encodes CDR1 DFQATT and CDR2 SNEGSKA (reference sequence). CDR3 residues: CSARGNNYGYTF. The CDR3 DNA sequence: TGCAGTGCTAGGGGCAATAACTATGGCTACACCTTC.

The gene calls are TRBV20-1 and TRBJ2-7; 10 nucleotides line up with TRBD2. The CDR3 length is 15 residues. CDR1 and CDR2 (germline): DFQATT, SNEGSKA (reference sequence). Unmatched junction bases numbered 7, after V lost 3 bases and J lost 2 bases. The CDR3 DNA follows: TGCAGTGCTAGCCCCTTAGCGGGGGGAACCTACGAGCAGTACTTC. Translated: CSASPLAGGTYEQYF.

The V call is TRBV12-3 or TRBV12-4, the J call TRBJ1-4, with TRBD1 identical over 7 bases. The J segment lost 5 bases and the V segment lost 6 bases, leaving 9 bases of the junction unmatched. The CDR3 consists of 15 residues. The CDR3 region has the DNA TGTGCCAGCAGCCCTACAGGGGTGGGGAATGAAAAACTGTTTTTT. Translation gives CASSPTGVGNEKLFF.

As to this clonotype: The junction and the germline gene differ at one end; a read error may be behind it. This chain links TRBV15 with TRBJ1-1; 8 bases map to TRBD1. Germline assignment: CDR1 LNHNV and CDR2 YYDKDF (reference sequence). The CDR3 has 14 amino acids. The DNA for the CDR3 is TGTGCTACCAGCAGGTGGACAGGGACCACTGAAGCTTTCTTT. Amino acid sequence: CATSRWTGTTEAFF.